This T cell receptor (beta chain) is from a study of CD8+ T cells in alopecia areata. In germline, CDR1 is GTSNPN, CDR2 SVGIG (reference sequence). The CDR3 extends over 13 amino acids. With 0 bases removed from V and 0 bases from J, the gap between germline ends came to 6 bases. As to this clone: Its antigen is unidentified.

Study-level findings and limits: Scalp samples also contribute reads from the resident alphabeta T cells found in normal skin.

Sequencing used cDNA as its template, made by extracting RNA and reverse transcribing it. Here immunoSEQ multiplex PCR was the method, and the copy in TCRdb shows in-frame clones only, minus some. The profile shows under 85,000 clones, 45% to 55% of them singletons. The material sequenced was CD8+ T cells sorted from blood, taken at week 0. The clonotype comes from a human donor with alopecia areata. V is TRBV30 and J is TRBJ2-7; no clear D gene. The CDR3 DNA follows: TGTGCCTGGAGTGTGGGCAGCTCCTACGAGCAGTACTTC. It encodes CAWSVGSSYEQYF. Full variable domain (remainder filled in from reference TRBV30 and TRBJ2-7): SQTIHQWPATLVQPVGSPLSLECTVEGTSNPNLYWYRQAAGRGLQLLFYSVGIGQISSEVPQNLSASRPQDRQFILSSKKLLLSDSGFYLCAWSVGSSYEQYFGPGTRLTVT.